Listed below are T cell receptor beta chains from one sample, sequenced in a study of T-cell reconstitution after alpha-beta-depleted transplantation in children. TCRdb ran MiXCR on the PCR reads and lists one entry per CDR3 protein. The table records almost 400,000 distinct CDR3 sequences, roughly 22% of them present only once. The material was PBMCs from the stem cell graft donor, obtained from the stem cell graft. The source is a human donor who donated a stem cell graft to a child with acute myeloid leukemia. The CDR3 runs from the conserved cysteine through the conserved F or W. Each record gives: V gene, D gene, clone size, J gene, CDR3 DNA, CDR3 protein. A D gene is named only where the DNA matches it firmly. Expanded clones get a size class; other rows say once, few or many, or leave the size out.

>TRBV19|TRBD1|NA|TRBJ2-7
TGTGCCAGTCAAAGGGACAGGGGGGACTACGAGCAGTACTTC
CASQRDRGDYEQYF
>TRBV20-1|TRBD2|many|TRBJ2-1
TGCAGTGCAAGCCCGGGAGGCAGAGAGCAGTTCTTC
CSASPGGREQFF
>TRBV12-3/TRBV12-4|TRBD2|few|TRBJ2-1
TGTGCCAGCAGCCTTAGCGGGGCAAACAATGAGCAGTTCTTC
CASSLSGANNEQFF
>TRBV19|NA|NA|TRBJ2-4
TGTGCCAGTAGTGATGTGGGACGGGGGAACATTCAGTACTTC
CASSDVGRGNIQYF
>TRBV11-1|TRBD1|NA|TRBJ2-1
TGTGCCAGCAGCTTAGTGGGCCAGGGGGAAAGTGAATCGGACAATGAGCAGTTCTTC
CASSLVGQGESESDNEQFF
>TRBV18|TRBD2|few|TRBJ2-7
TGTGCCAGCTCACCGTTAGATAGCGGGAGCACGAACGAGCAGTACTTC
CASSPLDSGSTNEQYF
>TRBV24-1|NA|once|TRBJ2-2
TGTGCCACCAGTGATTTGTGGCAGGGGAGGACCGGGGAGCTGTTTTTT
CATSDLWQGRTGELFF
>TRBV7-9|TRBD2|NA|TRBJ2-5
TGTGCCAGCAGTTCTCGGGAGGTCCCACAAGAGACCCAGTACTTC
CASSSREVPQETQYF
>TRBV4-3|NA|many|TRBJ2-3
TGCGCCAGCAGCAGGGTCCTCGAGGCTTCGCAGTATTTT
CASSRVLEASQYF
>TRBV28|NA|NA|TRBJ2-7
TGTGCCAGCACAGGGGCCTACTACGAGCAGTACTTC
CASTGAYYEQYF
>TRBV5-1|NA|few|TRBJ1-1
TGCGCCAGCAGCTTCAGGGGTTTGAACACTGAAGCTTTCTTT
CASSFRGLNTEAFF
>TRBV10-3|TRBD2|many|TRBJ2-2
TGTGCCATCACATCCGGGACTACGAACACCGGGGAGCTGTTTTTT
CAITSGTTNTGELFF
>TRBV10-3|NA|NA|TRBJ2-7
TGTGCCATCACCCGAGACTTTAACGGGCTCTACGAGCAGTACTTC
CAITRDFNGLYEQYF
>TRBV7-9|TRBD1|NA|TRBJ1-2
TGTGCCAGCAGCACGGAACAGGGGAGCTACACCTTC
CASSTEQGSYTF
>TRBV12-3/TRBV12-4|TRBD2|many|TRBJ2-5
TGTGCCAGCAGTCGACGACTAGCGGGACAAGAGACCCAGTACTTC
CASSRRLAGQETQYF
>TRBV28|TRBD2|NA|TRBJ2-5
TGTGCCAGCAGAGAGCGGGAGTGGGATGAGACCCAGTACTTC
CASREREWDETQYF
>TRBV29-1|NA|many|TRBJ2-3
TGCAGCGTTGTGGGCAGAGGCACAGATACGCAGTATTTT
CSVVGRGTDTQYF
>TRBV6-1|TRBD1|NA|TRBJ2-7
TGTGCCAGCAGACGGACAGGGCTAACCTACGAGCAGTACTTC
CASRRTGLTYEQYF
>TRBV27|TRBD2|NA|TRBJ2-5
TGTGCCAGCAGTTTATCTTGGCGGGAGCCCGGGAGGGAGACCCAGTACTTC
CASSLSWREPGRETQYF
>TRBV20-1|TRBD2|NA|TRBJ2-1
TGCAGTGCTAGTGAAGCGGGAGGCGTCTCCCCCTCCTACAATGAGCAGTTCTTC
CSASEAGGVSPSYNEQFF
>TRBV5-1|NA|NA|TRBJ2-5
TGCGCCAGCAGCTTCAGTTCAACAGGCCAAGAGACCCAGTACTTC
CASSFSSTGQETQYF
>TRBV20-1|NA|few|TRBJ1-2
TGCAGTGCTAGAGTTCGGGGTTTCTATGGCTACACCTTC
CSARVRGFYGYTF
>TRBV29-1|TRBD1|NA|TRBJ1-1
TGCAGCGTGGGAAGGACAGGGGTAGACACTGAAGCTTTCTTT
CSVGRTGVDTEAFF
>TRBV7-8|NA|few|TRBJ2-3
TGTGCCAGCAGCTTACGGTCAGATACGCAGTATTTT
CASSLRSDTQYF
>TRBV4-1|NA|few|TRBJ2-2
TGCGCCAGCAGCCATTCGGGCGGGGAGCTGTTTTTT
CASSHSGGELFF
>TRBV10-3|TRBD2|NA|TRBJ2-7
TGTGCCATCAGTGTAGCGGGAGGGTCCTACGAGCAGTACTTC
CAISVAGGSYEQYF
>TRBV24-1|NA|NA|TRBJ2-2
TGTGCCACCAGTGATTTCCCCCTGCTCGACAGATCCGACGGGGAGCTGTTTTTT
CATSDFPLLDRSDGELFF
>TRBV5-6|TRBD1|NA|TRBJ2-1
TGTGCCAGCAGCCCTATCTCGGGACAGTCCTACAATGAGCAGTTCTTC
CASSPISGQSYNEQFF
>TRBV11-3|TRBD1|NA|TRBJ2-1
TGTGCCAGCAGCTTAGACGGACAGGGGGGATTAAACAATGAGCAGTTCTTC
CASSLDGQGGLNNEQFF
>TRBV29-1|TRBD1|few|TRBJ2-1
TGCAGCGTTGGGGGCAGGGGGCACAATGAGCAGTTCTTC
CSVGGRGHNEQFF
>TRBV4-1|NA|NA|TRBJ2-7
TGCGCCAGCAGCCAAGACAGGACAGCCAGCTACGAGCAGTACTTC
CASSQDRTASYEQYF
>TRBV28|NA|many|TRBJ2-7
TGTGCCAGCAGTTTCTTAACAGCCGAGCAGTACTTC
CASSFLTAEQYF
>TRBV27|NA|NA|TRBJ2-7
TGTGCCAGCAGAACAACCAGGAGCTCCTACGAGCAGTACTTC
CASRTTRSSYEQYF